This is a list of T cell receptor beta chains from one sample in a study of cytotoxic CD8 clonotypes in ibrutinib-treated CLL. Measured with immunoSEQ multiplex PCR; TCRdb has only the in-frame clones, and not every one. Among about 200,000 clones listed, roughly three quarters were seen once. The material sequenced was PBMCs, taken after 12 months of ibrutinib treatment. These receptors were collected from a human donor with chronic lymphocytic leukemia. Both conserved end residues are part of each CDR3. D genes are given only for firm matches. A row's size may be missing; if present it is once, few, many or a size class.

>TRBJ2-1|NA|TRBV5-1|NA
TGCGCCAGCAGCTACCCTCGAGTTCCGGGGCCCAATGAGCAGTTCTTC
CASSYPRVPGPNEQFF
>TRBJ2-1|NA|TRBV18|NA
TGTGCCAGCTCACCACCCCTCTCCTACAATGAGCAGTTCTTC
CASSPPLSYNEQFF
>TRBJ1-5|NA|TRBV5-6|few
TGTGCCAGCAGCTTGGCCCCGCGAAATACAGGGAGAGGTCAGCCCCAGCATTTT
CASSLAPRNTGRGQPQHF
>TRBJ1-1|NA|TRBV15|once
TGTGCCACCAGCAGACAGGGAAGGGCTTTCTTT
CATSRQGRAFF
>TRBJ2-2|NA|TRBV19|few
TGTGCCAGTACCACTTTTGGGGGCGCGGCCGGGGAGCTGTTTTTT
CASTTFGGAAGELFF
>TRBJ2-3|TRBD1|TRBV9|NA
TGTGCCAGCAGCCCCACAACCGGGACAGGGGGCTCAGATACGCAGTATTTT
CASSPTTGTGGSDTQYF
>TRBJ2-7|TRBD1|TRBV11-2|NA
TGTGCCACCGGACAGGGGTCCTACGAGCAGTACTTC
CATGQGSYEQYF
>TRBJ2-7|TRBD1|TRBV18|NA
TGTGCCAGCTCACCCCCGGGACAGACCTCCTACGAGCAGTACTTC
CASSPPGQTSYEQYF
>TRBJ1-3|NA|TRBV6-1|NA
TGTGCCAGCAGTGAAGGACACGTCTCTGGAAACACCATATATTTT
CASSEGHVSGNTIYF
>TRBJ2-3|NA|TRBV15|NA
TGTGCCACCAGCAGACGGGTTAGCGGCACAGATACGCAGTATTTT
CATSRRVSGTDTQYF
>TRBJ1-4|NA|TRBV9|NA
TGTGCCAGCAGCCCTAGTCCGGTTCCCCCAACTAATGAAAAACTGTTTTTT
CASSPSPVPPTNEKLFF
>TRBJ1-2|TRBD1|TRBV7-8|NA
TGTGCCAGCAGCTTAGTGTCGGGACAGGGTTATGGCTACACCTTC
CASSLVSGQGYGYTF
>TRBJ2-7|NA|TRBV5-1|few
TGCGCCAGCAGCCCCGGGACCCACGGAGGGGAGCAGTACTTC
CASSPGTHGGEQYF
>TRBJ2-2|TRBD1|TRBV4-1|few
TGCGCCAGCAGCCCAGGGACAGGGGTCTATGGGGAGCTGTTTTTT
CASSPGTGVYGELFF
>TRBJ2-5|TRBD1|TRBV5-1|few
TGCGCCAGCAGCCACGGACAGGGGCAAGAGACCCAGTACTTC
CASSHGQGQETQYF
>TRBJ2-7|NA|TRBV2|few
TGTGCCAGCACCCCCGGGGGCGACGAGCAGTACTTC
CASTPGGDEQYF
>TRBJ2-7|NA|TRBV18|few
TGTGCCAGCTCACCACTGCAGGGTTACGAGCAGTACTTC
CASSPLQGYEQYF
>TRBJ1-4|TRBD1|TRBV5-4|NA
TGTGCCAGCAGCTCACAGGGGGCAGGAGAAAAACTGTTTTTT
CASSSQGAGEKLFF
>TRBJ2-5|NA|TRBV27|NA
TGTGCCAGCAGTCCCCCCCGGTCAGGGGACCAAGAGACCCAGTACTTC
CASSPPRSGDQETQYF
>TRBJ1-1|NA|TRBV11-2|NA
TGTGCCAGCAGCTCGTACTCCAGGGTGCGGACTGAAGCTTTCTTT
CASSSYSRVRTEAFF
>TRBJ2-3|TRBD2|TRBV19|NA
TGTGCCAGTAGTTCTCCTAGCGGGAGTTCTGCGCAGTATTTT
CASSSPSGSSAQYF
>TRBJ1-2|TRBD1|TRBV18|NA
TGTGCCAGCTCACGGGGGCTCGGGACAGCTAACTATGGCTACACCTTC
CASSRGLGTANYGYTF
>TRBJ1-1|NA|TRBV4-2|NA
TGTGCCAGCAGCCAAGTAAGTAGGCGGGCCAGTGAAGCTTTCTTT
CASSQVSRRASEAFF
>TRBJ1-1|NA|TRBV6-5|NA
TGTGCCACCTACCGGGGACACGGGAGGAACACTGAAGCTTTCTTT
CATYRGHGRNTEAFF
>TRBJ1-1|NA|TRBV2|NA
TGTGCCAGCAGTGAGTGGTCTCACAGGGATGAAGCTTTCTTT
CASSEWSHRDEAFF
>TRBJ1-6|NA|TRBV18|few
TGTGCCAGCTCACGGAATCCCCCGAATAATTCACCCCTCCACTTT
CASSRNPPNNSPLHF
>TRBJ2-3|NA|TRBV7-3|NA
TGTGCCAGCAGCTTGGAATTGGGGAACACAGATACGCAGTATTTT
CASSLELGNTDTQYF
>TRBJ2-1|NA|TRBV28|NA
TGTGCCAGCAGTTTGGGGTGGGAGCAGTTCTTC
CASSLGWEQFF
>TRBJ2-5|TRBD2|TRBV6-5|NA
TGTGCCAGCAGTTACAGCGGGACCCAAGAGACCCAGTACTTC
CASSYSGTQETQYF
>TRBJ2-3|NA|TRBV11-2|NA
TGTGCCAGCAGCTTAGTAGGCGGGAGCACAGATACGCAGTATTTT
CASSLVGGSTDTQYF
>TRBJ2-5|TRBD2|TRBV6-4|NA
TGTGCCAGCAGTCCTAGCGGTCAAGAGACCCAGTACTTC
CASSPSGQETQYF
>TRBJ2-7|NA|TRBV6-5|NA
TGTGCCAGCAGTCCGCCGGGGTTTTCCTACGAGCAGTACTTC
CASSPPGFSYEQYF
>TRBJ1-2|NA|TRBV9|NA
TGTGCCAGCAGCTCCCCCGGACGCGGGAACTATGGCTACACCTTC
CASSSPGRGNYGYTF